These T cell receptor beta chains were read from a single sample in a study of T cell clones after liver transplantation. Generated by immunoSEQ multiplex PCR, the TCRdb table keeps only in-frame clones and is missing some. The sample lists 70,000 or so clones; over 90% were seen once. The sequenced sample was CD4+ T cells from blood, obtained less than 28 months after liver transplant. All receptors derive from a human patient who received a liver transplant. Some T cells may be provided by the graft donor. Both conserved end residues are part of each CDR3. A D gene is named only where the DNA matches it firmly. Not all rows give a size; the values are once, few, many and, for expanded clones, a class.

D gene	V gene	clone size	J gene	CDR3 protein	CDR3 DNA
NA	TRBV28	NA	TRBJ1-5	CAGQWGVGNQPQHF	TGTGCCGGTCAATGGGGTGTCGGCAATCAGCCCCAGCATTTT
NA	TRBV4-1	NA	TRBJ2-5	CASSQDLSRNQETQYF	TGCGCCAGCAGCCAAGATCTAAGTCGGAACCAAGAGACCCAGTACTTC
NA	TRBV10-3	NA	TRBJ2-6	CAISESLGRDSGANVLTF	TGTGCCATCAGTGAGTCTCTCGGACGGGACTCTGGGGCCAACGTCCTGACTTTC
NA	TRBV4-3	NA	TRBJ2-7	CASSRQRLGDNEQYF	TGCGCCAGCAGCCGCCAGCGGCTAGGGGACAACGAGCAGTACTTC
NA	TRBV20-1	NA	TRBJ2-7	CSARRSYEQYF	TGCAGTGCTCGTCGTTCCTACGAGCAGTACTTC
NA	TRBV7-3	NA	TRBJ2-2	CASSGSDADTGELFF	TGTGCCAGCAGCGGCTCCGATGCGGACACCGGGGAGCTGTTTTTT
TRBD1	TRBV11-3	NA	TRBJ2-7	CASSLTGDYEQYF	TGTGCCAGCAGCCTAACAGGGGACTACGAGCAGTACTTC
TRBD1	TRBV10-2	NA	TRBJ1-1	CASGQGVRTEAFF	TGCGCCAGCGGACAGGGGGTAAGGACTGAAGCTTTCTTT
NA	TRBV7-6	NA	TRBJ2-2	CASSPRTNNTGELFF	TGTGCCAGCAGCCCCCGGACTAACAACACCGGGGAGCTGTTTTTT
TRBD1	TRBV10-2	NA	TRBJ2-7	CATTGQNPYEQYF	TGCGCCACCACGGGACAGAACCCATACGAGCAGTACTTC
TRBD1	TRBV18	once	TRBJ1-1	CASSPNVPGQGTEAFF	TGTGCCAGCTCACCAAATGTTCCGGGACAGGGTACTGAAGCTTTCTTT
NA	TRBV19	NA	TRBJ1-1	CASSIGRGVNTEAFF	TGTGCCAGTAGTATAGGGCGGGGAGTGAACACTGAAGCTTTCTTT
TRBD1	TRBV10-3	NA	TRBJ1-1	CAISDTGGEAFF	TGTGCCATCAGTGATACAGGGGGCGAAGCTTTCTTT
NA	TRBV11-1	NA	TRBJ2-1	CASSLAVSGGGYNEQFF	TGTGCCAGCAGCTTAGCCGTGTCGGGGGGCGGCTACAATGAGCAGTTCTTC
NA	TRBV30	NA	TRBJ2-2	CAWSVRSNTGELFF	TGTGCCTGGAGTGTACGGTCGAACACCGGGGAGCTGTTTTTT